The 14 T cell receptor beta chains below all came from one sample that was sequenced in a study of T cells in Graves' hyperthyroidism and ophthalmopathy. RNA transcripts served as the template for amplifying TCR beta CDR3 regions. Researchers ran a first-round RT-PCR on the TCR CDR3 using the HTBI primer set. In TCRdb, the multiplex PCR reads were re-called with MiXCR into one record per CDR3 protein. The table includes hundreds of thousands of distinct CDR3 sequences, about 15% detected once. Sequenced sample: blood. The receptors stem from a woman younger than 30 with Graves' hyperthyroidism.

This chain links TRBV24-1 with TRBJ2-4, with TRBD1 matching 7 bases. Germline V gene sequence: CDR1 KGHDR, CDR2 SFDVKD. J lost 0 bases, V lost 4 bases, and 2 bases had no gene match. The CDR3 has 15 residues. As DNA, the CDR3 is TGTGCCACCAGTGAAGGGGGCGTAGCCAAAAACATTCAGTACTTC. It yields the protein CATSEGGVAKNIQYF.

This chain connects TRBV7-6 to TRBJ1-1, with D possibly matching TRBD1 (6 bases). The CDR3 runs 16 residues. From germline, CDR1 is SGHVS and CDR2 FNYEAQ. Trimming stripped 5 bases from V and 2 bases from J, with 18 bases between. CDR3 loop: CASSRENRAFNTEAFF. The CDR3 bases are TGTGCCAGCAGCCGTGAAAACAGGGCTTTTAACACTGAAGCTTTCTTT.

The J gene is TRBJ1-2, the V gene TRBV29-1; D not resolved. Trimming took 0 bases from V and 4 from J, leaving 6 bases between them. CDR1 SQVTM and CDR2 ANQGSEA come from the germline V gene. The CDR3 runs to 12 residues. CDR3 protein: CSVEEYSYGYTF. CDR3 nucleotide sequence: TGCAGCGTTGAAGAATACAGCTATGGCTACACCTTC.

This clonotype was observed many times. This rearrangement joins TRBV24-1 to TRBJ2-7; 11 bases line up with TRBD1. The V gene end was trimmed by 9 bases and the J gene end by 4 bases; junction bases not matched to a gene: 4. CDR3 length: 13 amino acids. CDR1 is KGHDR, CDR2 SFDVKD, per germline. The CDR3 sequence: CATQGQGAYEQYF. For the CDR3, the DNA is TGTGCCACCCAAGGACAGGGGGCTTACGAGCAGTACTTC.

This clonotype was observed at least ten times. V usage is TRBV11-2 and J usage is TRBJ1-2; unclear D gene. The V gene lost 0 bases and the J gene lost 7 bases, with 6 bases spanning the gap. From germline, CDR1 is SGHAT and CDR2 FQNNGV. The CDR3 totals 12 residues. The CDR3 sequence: CASSLDLRGYTF. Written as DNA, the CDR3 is TGTGCCAGCAGCTTAGACCTACGTGGCTACACCTTC.

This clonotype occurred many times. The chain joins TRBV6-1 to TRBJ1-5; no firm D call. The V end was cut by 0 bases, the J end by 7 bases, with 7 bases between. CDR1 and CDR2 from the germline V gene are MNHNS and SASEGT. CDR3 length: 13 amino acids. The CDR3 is CASSEALRQPQHF. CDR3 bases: TGTGCCAGCAGTGAAGCGCTTAGGCAGCCCCAGCATTTT.

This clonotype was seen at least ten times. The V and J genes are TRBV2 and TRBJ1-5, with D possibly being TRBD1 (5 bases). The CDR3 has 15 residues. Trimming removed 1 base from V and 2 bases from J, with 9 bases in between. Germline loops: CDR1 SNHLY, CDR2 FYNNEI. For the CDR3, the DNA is TGTGCCAGCAGTGAAGGGGGGGGTGGCAATCAGCCCCAGCATTTT. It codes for CASSEGGGGNQPQHF. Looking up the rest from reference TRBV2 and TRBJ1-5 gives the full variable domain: EPEVTQTPSHQVTQMGQEVILRCVPISNHLYFYWYRQILGQKVEFLVSFYNNEISEKSEIFDDQFSVERPDGSNFTLKIRSTKLEDSAMYFCASSEGGGGNQPQHFGDGTRLSIL.

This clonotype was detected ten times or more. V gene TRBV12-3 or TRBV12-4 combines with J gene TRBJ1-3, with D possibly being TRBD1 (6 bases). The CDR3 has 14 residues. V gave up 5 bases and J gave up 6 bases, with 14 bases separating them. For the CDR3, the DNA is TGTGCCAGCAGTCCAAGGACAGCGTCAAACACCATATATTTT. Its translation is CASSPRTASNTIYF.

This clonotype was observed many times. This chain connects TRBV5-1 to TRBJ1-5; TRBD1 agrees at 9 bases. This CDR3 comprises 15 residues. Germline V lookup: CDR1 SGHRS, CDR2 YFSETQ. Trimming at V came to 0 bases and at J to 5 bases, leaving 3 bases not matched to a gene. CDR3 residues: CASSLAGDRDQPQHF. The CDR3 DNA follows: TGCGCCAGCAGCTTGGCTGGGGACAGGGATCAGCCCCAGCATTTT.

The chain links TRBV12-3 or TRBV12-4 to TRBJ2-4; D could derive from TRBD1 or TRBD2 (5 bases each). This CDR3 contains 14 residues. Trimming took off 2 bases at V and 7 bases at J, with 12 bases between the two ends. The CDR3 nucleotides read TGTGCCAGCAGTTTATTGGGGCCGGGGAACATTCAGTACTTC. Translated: CASSLLGPGNIQYF.

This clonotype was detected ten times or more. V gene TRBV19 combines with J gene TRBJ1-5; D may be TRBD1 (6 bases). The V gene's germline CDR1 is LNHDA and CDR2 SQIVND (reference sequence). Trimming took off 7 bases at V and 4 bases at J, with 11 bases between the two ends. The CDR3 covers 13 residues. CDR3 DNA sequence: TGTGCCAGTAACAGGGAGGGTAATCAGCCCCAGCATTTT. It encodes CASNREGNQPQHF.

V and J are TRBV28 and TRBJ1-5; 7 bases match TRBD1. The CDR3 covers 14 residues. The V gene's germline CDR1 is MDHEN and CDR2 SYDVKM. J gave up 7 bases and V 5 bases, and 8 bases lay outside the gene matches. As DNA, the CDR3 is TGTGCCAGCAGTCAAACAGGGGTCAGACAGCCCCAGCATTTT. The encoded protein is CASSQTGVRQPQHF.

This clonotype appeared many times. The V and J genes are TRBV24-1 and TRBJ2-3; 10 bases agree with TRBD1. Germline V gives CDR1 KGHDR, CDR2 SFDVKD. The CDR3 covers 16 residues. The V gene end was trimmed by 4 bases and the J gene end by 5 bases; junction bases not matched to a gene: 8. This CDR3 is CATSEHGTGAQDTQYF. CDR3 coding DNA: TGTGCCACCAGTGAGCATGGGACAGGGGCTCAAGATACGCAGTATTTT.

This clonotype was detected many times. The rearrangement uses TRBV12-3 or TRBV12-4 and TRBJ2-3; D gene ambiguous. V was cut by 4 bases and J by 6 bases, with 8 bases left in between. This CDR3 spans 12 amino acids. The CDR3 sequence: CASSSELDTQYF. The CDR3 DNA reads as TGTGCCAGCAGTTCCGAACTTGATACGCAGTATTTT.